This T cell receptor beta chain was captured by sequencing in a study of CD4 T cells in relation to SARS-CoV-2 and coronaviruses. Findings and limits, study-wide: About 65% of donors had memory CD4+ clonotypes crossrecognizing SARS-CoV-2 and common cold coronavirus spike.

With 6 bases removed from V and 0 bases from J, the gap between germline ends came to 21 bases. The germline V gene has CDR1 SGHVS and CDR2 FQNEAQ. CDR3 length: 18 amino acids. Clones were sequenced by immunoSEQ multiplex PCR, and TCRdb holds only the in-frame ones, with some missing. This sample has about 24,000 clones, with 65% to 80% found just once. Before the COVID-19 pandemic, during about 2010-2018, CD4+ T cells were taken from unexposed donors. CD4+ T cells were isolated from the cells after more than 8 days of culture. Cells permitting, SARS-CoV-2 S/N and four cold-coronavirus spikes were tested on unexposed-donor CD4+ T cells. Half the medium was replaced with IL-2 medium on days 3 and 7. Concerning this clone itself: Antigen unknown.

The V and J genes are TRBV7-8 and TRBJ1-5; the D is unclear. The source is a human donor in good health. The material sequenced was CD4+ T cells from PBMCs, cultured in vitro. DNA of the CDR3: TGTGCCAGCAGTTATGCGTCGATTAGTGATTATAGCAATCAGCCCCAGCATTTT. Translated, it gives CASSYASISDYSNQPQHF.